The 19 T cell receptor beta chains below were found in one sample sequenced in a study of beta chain features in type 1 diabetes. Expressed TCRB transcripts were sequenced after all isolated RNA was converted to cDNA. Produced via immunoSEQ multiplex PCR; TCRdb's table is partial and in-frame only. This table has under 90,000 clones, under 35% appearing once. Sequencing was carried out using stem cell memory CD4+ T cells from blood. The receptors here all came from a woman between 18 and 30 years old in good health.

The chain links TRBV7-2 to TRBJ1-1; TRBD1 agrees at 9 bases. CDR1 is SGHTA and CDR2 is FQGNSA in the germline V gene. The CDR3 length is 12 residues. Trimming cost V 5 bases and J 11 bases; bases outside gene matches: 6. CDR3 in DNA: TGTGCCAGCAGCGACAGGGGGAGATGGGCTTTCTTT. Translating gives CASSDRGRWAFF.

This clone was detected a few times. The V call is TRBV7-9, the J call TRBJ1-2; TRBD1 is a possible D gene (6 bases). The CDR3 is 13 residues long. Trimming cost V 5 bases and J 6 bases, with 13 bases left between them. Looked up from germline, CDR1 is SEHNR and CDR2 is FQNEAQ (reference sequence). The CDR3 region is CASSLQGNHGYTF. The CDR3 DNA reads as TGTGCCAGCAGCCTACAGGGAAACCATGGCTACACCTTC.

This sequence joins TRBV5-1 and TRBJ1-1; tentative D call: TRBD1 (6 bases). Germline V gene lookup returns CDR1 SGHRS and CDR2 YFSETQ. V was cut by 2 bases and J by 5 bases, with 10 bases left in between. The CDR3 spans 13 residues. The chain's CDR3 is CASSFPQGTEAFF. For the CDR3, the DNA is TGCGCCAGCAGCTTCCCACAGGGTACTGAAGCTTTCTTT.

The J gene is TRBJ2-5, the V gene TRBV6-5; 9 bases are a match to TRBD1. Near its end, the DNA agrees better with TRBJ2-7, so the J call may be wrong. Germline V CDR1 and CDR2: MNHEY, SVGAGI. The CDR3 has 14 amino acids. The CDR3 sequence: CASTAPGQGYEQYF. CDR3 bases: TGTGCCAGCACTGCACCGGGACAGGGCTACGAGCAGTACTTC.

This clone was observed a few times. The rearrangement links TRBV28 to TRBJ1-1, with no clear D. This CDR3 is built from 14 residues. CDR1 is MDHEN and CDR2 is SYDVKM in the germline V gene. The V and J ends lost 3 bases and 0 bases respectively, with 8 bases between them. The CDR3 coding sequence is TGTGCCAGCAGTTTTGCACAGATGAACACTGAAGCTTTCTTT. Translated: CASSFAQMNTEAFF.

This clone was picked up a small number of times. The V call is TRBV6-6, the J call TRBJ1-1; a possible D gene is TRBD1 (6 bases). This CDR3 comprises 13 residues. The germline V gene encodes CDR1 MNHNY and CDR2 SVGAGI (reference sequence). V shed 7 bases and J shed 3 bases, with 12 bases lying between them. The chain's CDR3 is CASTQGGHTEAFF. In DNA, the CDR3 is TGTGCCAGCACTCAAGGGGGACACACTGAAGCTTTCTTT.

The V and J genes are TRBV5-1 and TRBJ1-1, with unresolved D. Trimming pared 2 bases from V and 1 base from J, leaving 6 bases between. The CDR3 extends over 13 amino acids. Germline V lookup: CDR1 SGHRS, CDR2 YFSETQ. CDR3 loop: CASSFQENTEAFF. The CDR3 DNA follows: TGCGCCAGCAGCTTCCAGGAGAACACTGAAGCTTTCTTT.

The chain recombines TRBV9 with TRBJ1-2; 9 bases fit TRBD1. The CDR3 is made up of 15 amino acids. Trimming took 5 bases from V and 4 from J; bases not matched to a gene: 9. Germline lookup yields CDR1 SGDLS and CDR2 YYNGEE. The CDR3 protein is CASSSTGGASYGYTF. The DNA for the CDR3 is TGTGCCAGCAGTTCCACAGGGGGCGCGAGCTATGGCTACACCTTC. The variable domain in full, with the rest retrieved from reference TRBV9 and TRBJ1-2, is DSGVTQTPKHLITATGQRVTLRCSPRSGDLSVYWYQQSLDQGLQFLIQYYNGEERAKGNILERFSAQQFPDLHSELNLSSLELGDSALYFCASSSTGGASYGYTFGSGTRLTVV.

The rearrangement joins TRBV7-9 to TRBJ2-7; 7 bases fit TRBD2. The CDR3 is made up of 14 amino acids. Germline loops: CDR1 SEHNR, CDR2 FQNEAQ (reference sequence). The ends lost 2 bases at V and 3 bases at J; junction bases unmatched: 4. The DNA for the CDR3 is TGTGCCAGCAGCTTAAAAAGGGAGGGCTACGAGCAGTACTTC. Amino acids: CASSLKREGYEQYF.

The chain joins TRBV19 to TRBJ1-2; D ambiguous. This CDR3 region has 14 residues. Trimming pared 7 bases from V and 5 bases from J, leaving 17 bases between. Looked up from germline, CDR1 is LNHDA and CDR2 is SQIVND (reference sequence). CDR3 sequence: CASTHGGVGYGYTF. In DNA, the CDR3 is TGTGCCAGTACCCATGGCGGGGTCGGGTATGGCTACACCTTC.

This clone showed up just a few times. V gene TRBV30 combines with J gene TRBJ2-3, with 12 bases fitting TRBD1. V lost 2 bases and J lost 2; bases outside the gene matches: 14. Germline V lookup: CDR1 GTSNPN, CDR2 SVGIG (reference sequence). The CDR3 has 19 amino acids. The CDR3 DNA reads as TGTGCCTGGAGTCGACCCGTGCCGGGACAGGGGGCGGTCACAGATACGCAGTATTTT. Translation: CAWSRPVPGQGAVTDTQYF.

J is TRBJ2-3 and V is TRBV19, with TRBD2 matching 14 bases. The CDR3 has 15 residues. CDR1 and CDR2 from the germline V gene are LNHDA and SQIVND (reference sequence). Unmatched junction bases numbered 2, after V lost 6 bases and J lost 3 bases. CDR3 amino acids: CASRGTSGRTDTQYF. CDR3 sequence (DNA): TGTGCCAGTAGGGGGACTAGCGGGAGAACAGATACGCAGTATTTT.

This clone has more than one count but fewer than ten. The gene calls are TRBV11-3 and TRBJ2-3, with D perhaps TRBD1 (5 bases). The CDR3 covers 13 residues. V was clipped by 1 base and J by 5 bases, with 7 bases between them. Germline CDR1 reads SGHNT; CDR2 reads YENEEA. CDR3 in DNA: TGTGCCAGCAGCTTAGGCAGGGAAGATACGCAGTATTTT. Translating it yields CASSLGREDTQYF.

The chain uses TRBV11-1 and TRBJ1-2; no clear D. CDR1 and CDR2 (germline): SGHAT, FQDESV (reference sequence). Trimming cost V 1 base and J 1 base, with 7 bases left between them. This CDR3 contains 14 residues. The CDR3 sequence is CASSLEAGNYGYTF. The CDR3, as DNA: TGTGCCAGCAGCTTAGAGGCGGGTAACTATGGCTACACCTTC. The full variable domain, completed using reference TRBV11-1 and TRBJ1-2, is EAEVAQSPRYKITEKSQAVAFWCDPISGHATLYWYRQILGQGPELLVQFQDESVVDDSQLPKDRFSAERLKGVDSTLKIQPAELGDSAMYLCASSLEAGNYGYTFGSGTRLTVV.

This clone was observed once. The chain combines TRBV12-5 with TRBJ1-1; tentative D call: TRBD1 (6 bases). Germline V CDR1 and CDR2: LGHNT, FRNRAP. The CDR3 has 18 amino acids. The V end lost 0 bases, the J end lost 0 bases, and 17 bases lay between the germline ends. The CDR3 is CASGLVPSAGTMNTEAFF. CDR3 sequence (DNA): TGTGCTAGTGGTTTGGTACCTTCGGCAGGGACAATGAACACTGAAGCTTTCTTT.

This clone has only a few counts. This chain connects TRBV14 to TRBJ1-3; D is possibly TRBD1 (6 bases). V was trimmed by 0 bases and J by 0 bases, leaving 9 bases between them. Germline V CDR1 and CDR2: SGHDN, FVKESK. The CDR3 has 16 residues. CDR3 bases: TGTGCCAGCAGCCAAGATGACAGGAGCTCTGGAAACACCATATATTTT. Translated, it gives CASSQDDRSSGNTIYF.

A few counts support this clone. V is TRBV5-6 and J is TRBJ2-3; maybe TRBD2 (5 bases). Trimming cost V 0 bases and J 6 bases, with 8 bases left between them. The germline gives CDR1 SGHDT, CDR2 YYEEEE. This CDR3 is 13 amino acids long. The CDR3 nucleotides are TGTGCCAGCAGCTTGGTAGAGGGCGATACGCAGTATTTT. Its translation: CASSLVEGDTQYF.

The chain employs TRBV27 and TRBJ2-1; 10 bases fit TRBD1. Germline V gene sequence: CDR1 MNHEY, CDR2 SMNVEV (reference sequence). The J segment lost 2 bases and the V segment lost 1 base, leaving 11 bases of the junction unmatched. The CDR3 is 19 amino acids. This CDR3 is CASSLLVRMGTGAYNEQFF. DNA for the CDR3: TGTGCCAGCAGTTTATTAGTTAGGATGGGGACAGGGGCCTACAATGAGCAGTTCTTC.

The CDR3 bases are TGCGCCAGCAGCTTGTTCGGGGCTCAGGTGGTAGCGGGAGCCGGTACGCAGTATTTT. Translating gives CASSLFGAQVVAGAGTQYF. The rearrangement links TRBV5-1 to TRBJ2-3; 9 bases align to TRBD2. Germline V gene sequence: CDR1 SGHRS, CDR2 YFSETQ. J lost 8 bases, V lost 1 base, and 20 bases had no gene match. This CDR3 has 19 residues.